Listed below are T cell receptor beta chains from one sample, sequenced in a study of blood T cell repertoires in COVID-19. The method was immunoSEQ multiplex PCR; TCRdb's version includes in-frame clones alone and lacks a portion of them. This table holds 50,000 to 75,000 clones, roughly 79% found once. Sample: peripheral blood. These receptors were obtained from a woman older than 75 with active or convalescent COVID-19. The conserved cysteine and the conserved F or W are not part of the CDR3 here.

TRBJ2-7 | TRBV7-2 | ASSLVGVGTGISYEQY
TRBJ1-4 | TRBV2 | ASSEESSGATNEKLF
TRBJ2-7 | TRBV4-3 | ASSLAGTGPYEQY
TRBJ2-1 | TRBV20-1 | SANPGGLQF
TRBJ2-7 | TRBV5-6 | ASSLASYEQY
TRBJ1-1 | TRBV19 | ASARVLGTEAF
TRBJ1-2 | TRBV3-1/TRBV3-2 | ASSQAGKYGYT
TRBJ1-1 | TRBV29-1 | SVGIVRQGWTEAF
TRBJ2-1 | TRBV20-1 | SASWASGGNNEQF
TRBJ1-1 | TRBV7-9 | ASSPQGGNTEAF
TRBJ1-1 | TRBV19 | ASSITAGQEAF
TRBJ1-2 | TRBV3-1/TRBV3-2 | ASSQDSLRGRSIYT
TRBJ2-3 | TRBV7-9 | ASSSDRVDTQY
TRBJ1-1 | TRBV3-1/TRBV3-2 | ASSQERGAAF
TRBJ1-5 | TRBV6-1 | ASSEATGVSNQPQH
TRBJ1-1 | TRBV12-3/TRBV12-4 | ASSLNPGQKAF
TRBJ2-7 | TRBV10-3 | AIRGYGTGSSEQY
TRBJ2-2 | TRBV5-4 | ASTYSGGDTGELF
TRBJ2-7 | TRBV10-2 | ASSEQGVSSYEQY
TRBJ1-1 | TRBV24-1 | ATSESGEAEAF
TRBJ2-3 | TRBV9 | ASSLTGGAADTQY
TRBJ2-7 | TRBV2 | ASSGRETYEQY
TRBJ2-7 | TRBV2 | ASSELDRSYEQY
TRBJ2-1 | TRBV3-1/TRBV3-2 | ASSQDFPGGRINEQF
TRBJ2-1 | TRBV10-3 | AISSPGGGRIGTNEQF
TRBJ1-4 | TRBV28 | ASSFQGEGYGEKLF
TRBJ1-2 | TRBV10-3 | AISGMGQGNGYT
TRBJ2-2 | TRBV6-2/TRBV6-3 | ASSYSIGDSYTGELF
TRBJ2-3 | TRBV7-9 | ASSLGLAGGADTQY
TRBJ1-1 | TRBV4-3 | ASSQVRGGSAEAF
TRBJ2-7 | TRBV4-3 | ASSQDRQAAYEQY
TRBJ2-5 | TRBV6-5 | ASRDPSRGGPLY
TRBJ2-7 | TRBV6-2/TRBV6-3 | ASSRLGQGRYEQY
TRBJ2-2 | TRBV6-5 | ASSSRDRGIGELF
TRBJ2-1 | TRBV18 | ASSPGDRGLYNEQF
TRBJ2-1 | TRBV5-1 | ASSWDSSNEQF
TRBJ1-2 | TRBV12-5 | ASGSTPGTGIVYGYT
TRBJ2-7 | TRBV13 | ASSLRQGFSYEQY
TRBJ2-7 | TRBV28 | ASSQQDYEQY
TRBJ1-6 | TRBV6-5 | ASSNQGSGGSPLH
TRBJ1-1 | TRBV29-1 | SAQGALNTEAF
TRBJ1-1 | TRBV9 | ASSPRVDTEAF
TRBJ1-3 | TRBV29-1 | SVEDPSDGNTIY
TRBJ1-2 | TRBV4-3 | ASSQDHGTLYGYT
TRBJ1-1 | TRBV12-3/TRBV12-4 | ASSLGRGTEAF
TRBJ2-7 | TRBV7-2 | ASSYQGAYEQY
TRBJ2-5 | TRBV27 | ASSSETSGVGETQY
TRBJ2-1 | TRBV14 | ASSHRGGGAHEQF
TRBJ1-1 | TRBV10-2 | ASSGTGWNTEAF
TRBJ1-3 | TRBV19 | ASSIQGDTGNTIY
TRBJ1-6 | TRBV12-3/TRBV12-4 | ASMGQSNSPLH
TRBJ2-7 | TRBV9 | ASSDGTSGYEQY
TRBJ2-2 | TRBV25-1 | ASSDRTEWSGELF
TRBJ1-6 | TRBV5-4 | ASSLGTGLSPSPLH